Each of the 19 T cell receptor beta chains below was sequenced from the same sample in a study of STAT3 mutations in large granular lymphocyte leukemia. The protocol was immunoSEQ multiplex PCR, while the TCRdb copy is restricted to in-frame clones and leaves out a portion. The profile covers roughly 4,500 clones, with less than 70% appearing a single time and around two fifths taken by the ten largest. General study results and limits: In T-cell large granular lymphocyte leukemia, about half of patients showed multiple immunodominant subclonotypes.

These receptors have no identified antigens. The specimen sequenced was PBMCs. These receptors all stem from a human donor with T large granular lymphocyte leukemia. Some clones in this sample may be carry-over from other donors' samples.

The chain has TRBV6-5 and TRBJ1-6; no clear D gene. Germline lookup yields CDR1 MNHEY and CDR2 SVGAGI. V dropped 6 bases and J dropped 7 bases, with 13 bases sitting between them. The CDR3 loop spans 14 amino acids. Here the CDR3 DNA reads TGTGCCAGCAGCCGGCCAACCCCAAATTCACCCCTCCACTTT. Translated, it gives CASSRPTPNSPLHF.

The V call is TRBV18, the J call TRBJ2-7, with D possibly TRBD1 on 6 matching bases. V was shortened by 4 bases and J by 6 bases, with 10 bases between the two germline ends. Germline V gives CDR1 KGHSH, CDR2 LQKENI. This CDR3 has 12 residues. The DNA for the CDR3 is TGTGCCAGCTCACTCGGACAGCCCGAGCAGTACTTC. Its protein is CASSLGQPEQYF.

V is TRBV30 and J is TRBJ2-5, with 12 bases that match TRBD2. Per the germline V gene, CDR1 is GTSNPN and CDR2 is SVGIG (reference sequence). J lost 4 bases, V lost 2 bases, and 17 bases had no gene match. This CDR3 contains 19 residues. Written as DNA, the CDR3 is TGTGCCTGGAGTCTAAAATCTCCGGGGGCGACTAGCGGGAGAGAGACCCAGTACTTC. This codes for CAWSLKSPGATSGRETQYF.

CDR3 region: CASSSAPGTGNIQYF. The CDR3, as DNA: TGCGCCAGCAGCTCAGCACCCGGGACAGGGAACATTCAGTACTTC. The V and J genes are TRBV5-1 and TRBJ2-4; 9 bases map to TRBD1. CDR3 size: 15 residues. V gave up 3 bases and J gave up 7 bases; unmatched junction bases: 8. Germline loops: CDR1 SGHRS, CDR2 YFSETQ.

Only a few counts were recorded for this clone. V is TRBV6-1 and J is TRBJ2-7; 8 nucleotides align to TRBD2. J was trimmed by 3 bases and V by 3 bases; bases with no gene match: 4. Germline V gene data show CDR1 as MNHNS and CDR2 as SASEGT. This CDR3 contains 14 residues. CDR3 nucleotides: TGTGCCAGCAGTGACAGGGCGGGGGGCTACGAGCAGTACTTC. It codes for CASSDRAGGYEQYF.

This clone appeared a few times. The V gene is TRBV5-1, the J gene TRBJ1-1; 9 positions agree with TRBD1. The trim removed 0 bases at V and 12 bases at J, leaving 9 bases unmatched. CDR3 length equals 14 residues. Germline CDR1 is SGHRS and CDR2 is YFSETQ. The CDR3 loop is CASSLAGGQGKTFF. The DNA of the CDR3 is TGCGCCAGCAGCTTGGCCGGGGGACAGGGTAAGACTTTCTTT.

A few counts support this clone. The chain links TRBV7-9 to TRBJ1-6; 11 bases fit TRBD1. V shed 5 bases and J 10 bases; nucleotides not matched to a gene: 7. Germline lookup yields CDR1 SEHNR and CDR2 FQNEAQ (reference sequence). The length of the CDR3 is 15 residues. CDR3 residues: CASSPGQGGSSPLHF. Written as DNA, the CDR3 is TGTGCCAGCAGCCCGGGACAGGGGGGAAGCTCACCCCTCCACTTT.

The gene calls are TRBV5-1 and TRBJ2-7; 7 nucleotides line up with TRBD2. The CDR3 totals 14 residues. Trimming at V came to 0 bases and at J to 5 bases, leaving 5 bases not matched to a gene. CDR1 SGHRS and CDR2 YFSETQ come from the germline V gene. The CDR3: CASSLDPTSNEQYF. CDR3 DNA: TGCGCCAGCAGCTTGGATCCGACTAGCAACGAGCAGTACTTC.

The chain has TRBV5-6 and TRBJ2-3, with D unclear. The V and J ends lost 0 bases and 5 bases respectively, with 4 bases between them. Germline V gene lookup returns CDR1 SGHDT and CDR2 YYEEEE. The CDR3 is made up of 12 amino acids. The CDR3 coding sequence is TGTGCCAGCAGCTTGGCTCTAGATACGCAGTATTTT. Translation gives CASSLALDTQYF.

This clone came up once. This sample includes further DNA sequences coding for the same CDR3. The rearrangement uses TRBV7-9 and TRBJ1-6; D gene unclear. Trimming pared 3 bases from V and 7 bases from J, leaving 7 bases between. The CDR3 has 13 amino acids. CDR1 is SEHNR and CDR2 is FQNEAQ in the germline V gene (reference sequence). CDR3 bases: TGTGCCAGCAGCTTGGAGGGAAATTCACCCCTCCACTTT. It is translated as CASSLEGNSPLHF.

This clone was counted a few times. The chain couples TRBV12-5 to TRBJ2-3, with D possibly being TRBD2 (6 bases). Germline CDR1 and CDR2: LGHNT and FRNRAP. The CDR3 spans 13 residues. V was pared by 7 bases and J by 2 bases, with 10 bases between. The CDR3 sequence is CASAREFTDTQYF. The CDR3 coding sequence is TGTGCTAGTGCCCGGGAGTTCACAGATACGCAGTATTTT.

This clone has a handful of counts. The same CDR3 can be traced to other DNA sequences in this sample. The chain carries TRBV27 and TRBJ1-5; D is perhaps TRBD1 (5 bases). The CDR3 has 13 amino acids. CDR1 is MNHEY, CDR2 SMNVEV, per germline (reference sequence). V was trimmed by 3 bases and J by 4 bases, leaving 7 bases between them. The CDR3 loop reads CASSLWGNQPQHF. The DNA of the CDR3 is TGTGCCAGCAGTTTGTGGGGGAATCAGCCCCAGCATTTT.

The chain is built from TRBV18 and TRBJ2-1, with D unclear. Deletions cut 0 bases from V and 5 bases from J, with 8 bases between. The CDR3 consists of 14 residues. Germline V gene data show CDR1 as KGHSH and CDR2 as LQKENI. In DNA form, the CDR3 reads TGTGCCAGCTCACCACCGTCCACCGACAATGAGCAGTTCTTC. Translation gives CASSPPSTDNEQFF.

There are a few counts of this clone. The chain combines TRBV27 with TRBJ2-7, with unresolved D. V lost 0 bases and J lost 3, with 6 bases in between. The CDR3 sequence is 13 residues long. Germline V gene data show CDR1 as MNHEY and CDR2 as SMNVEV (reference sequence). CDR3 sequence: CASSLSASYEQYF. CDR3 DNA sequence: TGTGCCAGCAGTTTATCTGCCAGCTACGAGCAGTACTTC.

The rearrangement joins TRBV4-3 to TRBJ2-7; tentative D call: TRBD1 (6 bases). Germline loops: CDR1 LGHNA, CDR2 YSLEER. The CDR3 covers 15 residues. V lost 4 bases and J 0 bases, leaving 13 bases between the germline ends. CDR3 sequence reads: CASSRGHSSSYEQYF. The CDR3 bases are TGCGCCAGCAGCCGGGGACACTCGAGCTCCTACGAGCAGTACTTC.

The J gene is TRBJ1-1, the V gene TRBV30, with D uncertain. Germline CDR1 is GTSNPN and CDR2 is SVGIG (reference sequence). The V end was cut by 4 bases, the J end by 3 bases, with 6 bases between. The CDR3 length is 11 residues. The CDR3 sequence: CAWIEDTEAFF. In nucleotides, the CDR3 is TGTGCCTGGATAGAGGACACTGAAGCTTTCTTT.

The chain combines TRBV18 with TRBJ1-1, with D possibly being TRBD1 (5 bases). This CDR3 is built from 15 residues. The germline V gene encodes CDR1 KGHSH and CDR2 LQKENI. V gave up 1 base and J gave up 2 bases, with 11 bases separating them. The CDR3 region is CASSPRGTANTEAFF. CDR3 in DNA: TGTGCCAGCTCACCACGTGGGACGGCTAACACTGAAGCTTTCTTT.

The V call is TRBV27, the J call TRBJ1-2; D unresolved. Germline CDR1 and CDR2: MNHEY and SMNVEV (reference sequence). The ends were cut back, 4 bases at V and 5 bases at J, with 11 bases in the middle. This CDR3 is 13 amino acids long. The DNA for the CDR3 is TGTGCCAGCAGTTCTGGGATCTGGTATGGCTACACCTTC. Translated: CASSSGIWYGYTF.

The genes are TRBV12-5 and TRBJ2-3; 7 bases align to TRBD1. Germline values: CDR1 LGHNT, CDR2 FRNRAP. The V and J ends lost 5 bases and 0 bases, in that order; junction bases with no gene match: 5. The CDR3 extends over 15 amino acids. The CDR3 DNA sequence: TGTGCTAGTGGTCGGACAGGAACTAGCACAGATACGCAGTATTTT. Its translation: CASGRTGTSTDTQYF.